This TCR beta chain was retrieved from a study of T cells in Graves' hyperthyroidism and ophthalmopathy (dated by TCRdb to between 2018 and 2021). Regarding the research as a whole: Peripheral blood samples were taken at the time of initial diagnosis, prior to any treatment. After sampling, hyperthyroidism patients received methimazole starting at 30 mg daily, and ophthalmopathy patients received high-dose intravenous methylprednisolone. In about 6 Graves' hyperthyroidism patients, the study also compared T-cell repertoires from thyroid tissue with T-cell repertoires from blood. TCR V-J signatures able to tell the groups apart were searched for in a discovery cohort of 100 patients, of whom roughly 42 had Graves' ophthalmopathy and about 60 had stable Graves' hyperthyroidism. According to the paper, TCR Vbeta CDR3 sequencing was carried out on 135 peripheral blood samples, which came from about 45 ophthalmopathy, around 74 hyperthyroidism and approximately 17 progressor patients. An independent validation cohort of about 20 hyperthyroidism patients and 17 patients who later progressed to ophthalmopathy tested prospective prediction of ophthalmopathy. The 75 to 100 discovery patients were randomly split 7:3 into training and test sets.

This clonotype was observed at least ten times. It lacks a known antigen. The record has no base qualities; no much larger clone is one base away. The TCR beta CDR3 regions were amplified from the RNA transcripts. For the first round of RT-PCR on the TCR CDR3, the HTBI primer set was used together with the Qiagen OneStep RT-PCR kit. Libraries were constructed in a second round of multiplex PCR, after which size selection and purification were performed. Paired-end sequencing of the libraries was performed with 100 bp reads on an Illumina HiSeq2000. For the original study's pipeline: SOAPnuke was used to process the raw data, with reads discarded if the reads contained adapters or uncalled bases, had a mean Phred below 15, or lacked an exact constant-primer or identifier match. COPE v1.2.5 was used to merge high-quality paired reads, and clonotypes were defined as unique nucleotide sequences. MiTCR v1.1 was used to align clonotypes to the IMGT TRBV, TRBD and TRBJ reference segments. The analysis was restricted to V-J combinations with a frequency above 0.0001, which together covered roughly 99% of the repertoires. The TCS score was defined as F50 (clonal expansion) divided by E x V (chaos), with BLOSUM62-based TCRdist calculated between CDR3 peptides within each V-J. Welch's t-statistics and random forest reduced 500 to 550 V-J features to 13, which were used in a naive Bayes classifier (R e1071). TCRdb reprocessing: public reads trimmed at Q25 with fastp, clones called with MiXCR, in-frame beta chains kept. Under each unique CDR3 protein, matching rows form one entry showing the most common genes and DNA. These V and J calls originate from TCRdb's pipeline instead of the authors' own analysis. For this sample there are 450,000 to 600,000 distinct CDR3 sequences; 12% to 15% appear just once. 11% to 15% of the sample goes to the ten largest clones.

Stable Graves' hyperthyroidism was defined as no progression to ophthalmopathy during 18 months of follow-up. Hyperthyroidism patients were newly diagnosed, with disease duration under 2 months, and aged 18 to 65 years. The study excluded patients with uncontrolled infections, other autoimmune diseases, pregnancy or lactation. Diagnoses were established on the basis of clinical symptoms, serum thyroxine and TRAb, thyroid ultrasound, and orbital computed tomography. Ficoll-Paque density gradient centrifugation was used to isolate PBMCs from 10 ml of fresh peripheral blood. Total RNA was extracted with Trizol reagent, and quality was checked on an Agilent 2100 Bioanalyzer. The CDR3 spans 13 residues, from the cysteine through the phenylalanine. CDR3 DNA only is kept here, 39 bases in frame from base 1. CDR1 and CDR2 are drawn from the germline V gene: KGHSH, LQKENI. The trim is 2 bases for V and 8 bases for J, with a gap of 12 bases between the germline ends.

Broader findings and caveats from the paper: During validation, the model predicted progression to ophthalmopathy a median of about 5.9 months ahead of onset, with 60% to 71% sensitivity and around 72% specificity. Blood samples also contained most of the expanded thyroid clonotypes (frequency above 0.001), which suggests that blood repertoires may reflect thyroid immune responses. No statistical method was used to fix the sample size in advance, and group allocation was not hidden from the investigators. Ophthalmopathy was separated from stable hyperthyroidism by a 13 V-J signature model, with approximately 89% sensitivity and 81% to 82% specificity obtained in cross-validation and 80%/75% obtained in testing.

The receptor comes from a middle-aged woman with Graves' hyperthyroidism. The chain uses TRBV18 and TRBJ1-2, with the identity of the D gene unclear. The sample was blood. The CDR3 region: CASSPAPVGGYTF. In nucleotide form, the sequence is TGTGCCAGCTCACCAGCCCCGGTTGGGGGCTACACCTTC.